These T cell receptor beta chains were read from a single sample in a study of regulatory T cells in long-lasting Graves disease. TCRdb re-derived calls from the multiplex PCR reads in MiXCR, one entry per CDR3 protein. The data hold hundreds of thousands of distinct CDR3 sequences, with roughly a sixth observed a single time. Another study also made use of these data, one on T cells in Graves' hyperthyroidism and ophthalmopathy.

The sample consisted of peripheral blood mononuclear cells (PBMCs), taken at new diagnosis, from a patient treated with antithyroid drugs. The receptors were sampled from a woman aged 40-60 years with Graves disease. The CDR3 runs from the conserved cysteine through the conserved F or W. Each record gives: D gene, J gene, V gene, clone size, CDR3 protein, CDR3 DNA. D genes are given only for firm matches. A row's size may be missing; if present it is once, few, many or a size class.

. TRBJ1-4 TRBV20-1 . CSASGDPAGANEKLFF TGCAGTGCTAGTGGGGATCCGGCGGGAGCTAATGAAAAACTGTTTTTT
. TRBJ1-6 TRBV11-2 many CASSSRGGRDINSPLHF TGTGCCAGCAGCTCCCGCGGAGGCCGGGACATAAATTCACCCCTCCACTTT
. TRBJ1-1 TRBV10-1 many CASSESPARAFF TGCGCCAGCAGTGAGTCGCCAGCGCGGGCTTTCTTT
. TRBJ1-2 TRBV7-2 few CASSLVGGTPGLLYGYTF TGTGCCAGCAGCTTAGTCGGGGGGACCCCTGGACTTTTGTATGGCTACACCTTC
TRBD1 TRBJ1-2 TRBV13 . CASSLAGTERIGYTF TGTGCCAGCAGCTTAGCTGGGACAGAGCGGATTGGCTACACCTTC
. TRBJ2-5 TRBV5-4 few CATSKGAGSNKETQYF TGTGCCACCTCAAAAGGGGCGGGCAGTAATAAGGAGACCCAGTACTTC
. TRBJ1-2 TRBV28 many CASSRLFDSSYGYTF TGTGCCAGCAGCCGATTGTTTGACAGCTCCTATGGCTACACCTTC
. TRBJ2-7 TRBV5-6 once CANSFGTAYEQYF TGTGCCAACAGCTTCGGGACCGCGTACGAGCAGTACTTC
. TRBJ2-6 TRBV5-1 . CASSPRRSSGANVLTF TGCGCCAGCAGCCCAAGAAGGAGCTCTGGGGCCAACGTCCTGACTTTC
TRBD1 TRBJ1-1 TRBV18 many CASSPDGTGNTEAFF TGTGCCAGCTCACCAGACGGGACAGGGAACACTGAAGCTTTCTTT
. TRBJ1-4 TRBV6-9 many CASSSMARGEKLFF TGTGCCAGCAGTTCTATGGCAAGGGGTGAAAAACTGTTTTTT
. TRBJ1-2 TRBV12-3/TRBV12-4 many CASSSGREGYGYTF TGTGCCAGCAGTTCAGGCAGGGAGGGCTATGGCTACACCTTC
. TRBJ1-1 TRBV30 many CAWKVHMNTEAFF TGTGCCTGGAAGGTACATATGAACACTGAAGCTTTCTTT
. TRBJ1-1 TRBV6-1 many CASSELRTNTEAFF TGTGCCAGCAGTGAACTACGGACGAACACTGAAGCTTTCTTT
. TRBJ1-2 TRBV7-9 . CASSTQTVYGYTF TGTGCCAGCAGCACACAGACAGTCTATGGCTACACCTTC
. TRBJ2-1 TRBV20-1 few CSAVPGPPLNEQFF TGCAGTGCCGTTCCGGGCCCCCCCTTGAATGAGCAGTTCTTC
. TRBJ1-1 TRBV11-2 many CASSWAGNTEAFF TGTGCCAGCAGCTGGGCGGGCAACACTGAAGCTTTCTTT
TRBD1 TRBJ2-1 TRBV7-6 few CASSGTGDALLAYNEQFF TGTGCCAGCAGCGGAACAGGGGACGCCCTTCTGGCGTACAATGAGCAGTTCTTC
. TRBJ2-5 TRBV7-2 many CASSFSATETQYF TGTGCCAGCAGCTTCTCAGCGACAGAGACCCAGTACTTC